One sample yielded the 18 T cell receptor beta chains listed below, sequenced in a study of PD-1 blockade in classical Hodgkin lymphoma. After autologous stem cell transplantation all patients relapsed, and prior brentuximab vedotin exposure differed between cohorts. Investigators obtained CD8+ T cells from thawed PBMCs by magnetic negative selection. Sequenced by immunoSEQ multiplex PCR; TCRdb stores in-frame clones only, minus some. The data show a few thousand clones, nearly 75% seen once. The sequences come from CD8+ T cells from blood, collected at baseline. The receptors were gathered from a human donor with classical Hodgkin lymphoma.

The chain joins TRBV6-1 to TRBJ2-2; D assignment may be TRBD1 or TRBD2 (5 bases each). The CDR3 extends over 14 amino acids. The germline V and J ends were trimmed by 8 bases and 6 bases, with 16 bases remaining between them. Germline CDR1 MNHNS, CDR2 SASEGT. The CDR3 sequence is CASRDQPFSGELFF. DNA of the CDR3: TGTGCCAGCCGGGACCAGCCTTTCTCCGGGGAGCTGTTTTTT.

This chain uses TRBV4-1 with TRBJ2-7; a possible D gene is TRBD2 (6 bases). This CDR3 is 15 amino acids long. Looked up from germline, CDR1 is MGHRA and CDR2 is YSYEKL. The germline V and J ends were trimmed by 0 bases and 3 bases, with 12 bases remaining between them. The CDR3 nucleotides read TGCGCCAGCAGCCAAGATATGGGAGCGGGCTACGAGCAGTACTTC. Translated: CASSQDMGAGYEQYF.

The genes are TRBV9 and TRBJ2-2; D not resolved. Between the trimmed V and J ends, which lost 0 bases and 1 base, there was a span of 7 bases. Per germline, CDR1 SGDLS and CDR2 YYNGEE. The CDR3 is 15 amino acids. CDR3 nucleotides: TGTGCCAGCAGCGTAGTAGGAGAGAACACCGGGGAGCTGTTTTTT. Amino acid sequence: CASSVVGENTGELFF.

This clone was detected only once. Different DNA sequences within this sample yield the same CDR3. J is TRBJ2-1 and V is TRBV4-3; 12 bases map to TRBD2. Germline V gene lookup returns CDR1 LGHNA and CDR2 YSLEER. Trimming removed 4 bases from V and 7 bases from J; junction bases left unmatched: 5. The CDR3 sequence is 15 residues long. The CDR3 region is CASSPRTSGDNEQFF. DNA of the CDR3: TGCGCCAGCAGCCCCCGGACTAGCGGGGATAATGAGCAGTTCTTC.

The DNA for the CDR3 is TGTGCCAGCAGTTGGGCAGGGGGAGGCGAGCAGTACTTC. Translation gives CASSWAGGGEQYF. The gene calls are TRBV27 and TRBJ2-7; TRBD1 might be the D (7 bases). V lost 4 bases to trimming and J lost 6 bases, with 13 bases between them. In germline, CDR1 is MNHEY, CDR2 SMNVEV (reference sequence). This CDR3 is 13 amino acids long.

This chain links TRBV28 with TRBJ2-7; 7 nucleotides line up with TRBD1. After removal of 5 bases from V and 2 bases from J, the junction contained 3 bases not matched to a gene. The CDR3 is 13 amino acids. Germline V gives CDR1 MDHEN, CDR2 SYDVKM. DNA of the CDR3: TGTGCCAGCAGTACAGGGGAAGCCTACGAGCAGTACTTC. Translation gives CASSTGEAYEQYF. Supplemented by reference TRBV28 and TRBJ2-7, the full variable domain reads DVKVTQSSRYLVKRTGEKVFLECVQDMDHENMFWYRQDPGLGLRLIYFSYDVKMKEKGDIPEGYSVSREKKERFSLILESASTNQTSMYLCASSTGEAYEQYFGPGTRLTVT.

V and J are TRBV7-8 and TRBJ2-3; TRBD2 matches at 9 bases. Germline V gives CDR1 SGHVS, CDR2 FQNEAQ. V lost 5 bases to trimming and J lost 9 bases; unmatched junction nucleotides: 15. This CDR3 comprises 16 residues. The CDR3 DNA is TGTGCCAGCAGCCCCCGGCTAGCGGGACTCCAGGGCACGCAGTATTTT. Its protein product is CASSPRLAGLQGTQYF.

In its sample, this clone was seen a few times. This chain uses TRBV27 with TRBJ2-7; D is uncertain. V shed 5 bases and J shed 5 bases, with 19 bases lying between them. Per germline, CDR1 MNHEY and CDR2 SMNVEV (reference sequence). The CDR3 has 15 residues. CDR3 loop: CASSRDTRRQHEQYF. The CDR3 DNA follows: TGTGCCAGCAGTCGAGACACCCGGCGCCAACACGAGCAGTACTTC.

The chain is built from TRBV6-6 and TRBJ1-4; D might be TRBD1 (5 bases). With 0 bases removed from V and 7 bases from J, the gap between germline ends came to 12 bases. This CDR3 has 15 residues. Germline values: CDR1 MNHNY, CDR2 SVGAGI (reference sequence). Written as DNA, the CDR3 is TGTGCCAGCAGTTACTCGGGGCAGAGGGGTGAAAAACTGTTTTTT. The encoded protein is CASSYSGQRGEKLFF.

V is TRBV7-9 and J is TRBJ1-4; D not certain. The CDR3 is made up of 13 amino acids. Trimming removed 5 bases from V and 1 base from J, with 5 bases in between. Germline V gene lookup returns CDR1 SEHNR and CDR2 FQNEAQ (reference sequence). The CDR3 DNA sequence: TGTGCCAGCAGCCCAGGAACTAATGAAAAACTGTTTTTT. Translated, it gives CASSPGTNEKLFF.

The chain couples TRBV4-1 to TRBJ2-3, with unresolved D. CDR1 MGHRA and CDR2 YSYEKL come from the germline V gene. The CDR3 spans 11 residues. Trimming stripped 1 base from V and 4 bases from J, with 0 bases between. The CDR3 DNA reads as TGCGCCAGCAGCCAAGCAGATACGCAGTATTTT. Its translation: CASSQADTQYF.

This clone was seen a few times. The chain employs TRBV5-4 and TRBJ1-1, with 7 bases lining up with TRBD1. V shed 4 bases, J shed 5 bases, and the junction held 11 bases outside the gene matches. The V gene's germline CDR1 is SGHNT and CDR2 YYREEE (reference sequence). The CDR3 contains 15 residues. The CDR3 nucleotides are TGTGCCAGCAGCGCCGGGACAGTTGGACGGACTGAAGCTTTCTTT. Residues: CASSAGTVGRTEAFF.

The V gene is TRBV7-9, the J gene TRBJ2-3; D is unresolved. Germline CDR1 reads SEHNR; CDR2 reads FQNEAQ (reference sequence). Trimming removed 5 bases from V and 6 bases from J, with 9 bases in between. The CDR3 sequence is 12 residues long. The DNA of the CDR3 is TGTGCCAGCAGCCACGTCTCCGATACGCAGTATTTT. Translated, it gives CASSHVSDTQYF.

The chain has TRBV5-8 and TRBJ1-6, with D maybe TRBD1 (5 bases). Germline lookup yields CDR1 SGHTS and CDR2 YDEGEE. Trimming removed 0 bases at V and 7 bases at J, with 5 bases between. The CDR3 sequence is 13 residues long. This CDR3 is CASSLGGNSPLHF. As DNA, the CDR3 is TGTGCCAGCAGCTTGGGGGGGAATTCACCCCTCCACTTT.

This clone appeared a few times. The chain employs TRBV11-3 and TRBJ2-1; 12 nucleotides agree with TRBD2. The V segment lost 2 bases and the J segment 6 bases; nucleotides outside the gene matches: 8. The germline V gene has CDR1 SGHNT and CDR2 YENEEA. The CDR3 spans 17 residues. The CDR3, as DNA: TGTGCCAGCAGCTTAAGTACAGGACTAGCGGGAATCAATGAGCAGTTCTTC. Encoded protein: CASSLSTGLAGINEQFF.

This chain joins TRBV11-2 and TRBJ1-1; 8 nucleotides align to TRBD1. This CDR3 contains 14 residues. Germline lookup yields CDR1 SGHAT and CDR2 FQNNGV. The V gene end was trimmed by 1 base and the J gene end by 5 bases; junction bases not matched to a gene: 3. As DNA, the CDR3 is TGTGCCAGCAGCTTAGCAGGGGGCCGGACTGAAGCTTTCTTT. Translation: CASSLAGGRTEAFF. The complete variable domain, with remaining parts taken from reference TRBV11-2 and TRBJ1-1, reads EAGVAQSPRYKIIEKRQSVAFWCNPISGHATLYWYQQILGQGPKLLIQFQNNGVVDDSQLPKDRFSAERLKGVDSTLKIQPAKLEDSAVYLCASSLAGGRTEAFFGQGTRLTVV.

This chain uses TRBV7-9 with TRBJ2-1; D remains unclear. CDR1 and CDR2 from the germline V gene are SEHNR and FQNEAQ (reference sequence). Trimming removed 0 bases from V and 1 base from J, with 4 bases in between. The CDR3 covers 14 residues. CDR3 protein: CASSLAGSYNEQFF. In DNA, the CDR3 is TGTGCCAGCAGCTTAGCGGGGTCCTACAATGAGCAGTTCTTC. The full variable domain, completed using reference TRBV7-9 and TRBJ2-1, is DTGVSQNPRHKITKRGQNVTFRCDPISEHNRLYWYRQTLGQGPEFLTYFQNEAQLEKSRLLSDRFSAERPKGSFSTLEIQRTEQGDSAMYLCASSLAGSYNEQFFGPGTRLTVL.

This chain joins TRBV6-4 and TRBJ2-1; 8 positions match TRBD1. The CDR3 spans 15 residues. Germline CDR1 is MRHNA and CDR2 is SNTAGT. Unmatched junction bases numbered 9, after V lost 5 bases and J lost 6 bases. CDR3 sequence (DNA): TGTGCCAGCAGTATTAATGGACAGGGCCCCAATGAGCAGTTCTTC. Translating it yields CASSINGQGPNEQFF.